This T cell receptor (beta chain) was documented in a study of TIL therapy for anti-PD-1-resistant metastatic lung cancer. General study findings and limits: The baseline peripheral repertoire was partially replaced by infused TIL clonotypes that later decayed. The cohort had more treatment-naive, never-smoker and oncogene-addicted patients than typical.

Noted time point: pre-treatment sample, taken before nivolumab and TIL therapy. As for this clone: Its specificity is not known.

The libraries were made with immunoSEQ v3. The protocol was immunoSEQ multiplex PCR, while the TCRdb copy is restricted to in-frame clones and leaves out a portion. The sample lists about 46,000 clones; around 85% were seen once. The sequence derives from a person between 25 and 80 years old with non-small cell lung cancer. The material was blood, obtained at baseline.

This CDR3 is CASSRLAGGADTQYF. CDR3 in DNA: TGTGCCAGCAGCCGTCTAGCGGGGGGGGCAGATACGCAGTATTTT. This chain links TRBV7-2 with TRBJ2-3, with 12 bases matching TRBD2. Germline CDR1 SGHTA, CDR2 FQGNSA. This CDR3 region has 15 residues. With V trimmed by 5 bases and J by 4 bases, 4 bases remained unmatched.